In its sample, the clone carrying this T cell receptor (beta chain) was seen many times. The antigen is undetermined. Bulk tissue was left unsorted, and RNA and DNA were co-extracted from about 19-30 mg of it. Surgical resection served as treatment for the primary liver carcinoma of these patients. From approximately 0.5 ug of total RNA, TCR beta-specific cDNA was reverse-transcribed using a constant-region primer. Three-round nested multiplex PCR performed with slightly modified ARM-PCR produced the TCR beta libraries. PCR rounds one and two used TRBV1-TRBV30 forward primers with a C-beta reverse primer for about 9 cycles each. TCRdb reprocessed the multiplex PCR reads via MiXCR and lists one record per CDR3 protein. The table shows some 20,000 distinct CDR3 sequences, with around three quarters occurring only once. This entry is derived from a study of tumor-infiltrating lymphocytes in primary liver carcinoma. About the research overall: Tumors were staged T1-T3 N0M0 and measured 4.2 to 10 cm across.

The V end was cut by 6 bases, the J end by 3 bases, with 8 bases between. The CDR3 is 12 amino acids. Germline V CDR1 and CDR2: SGHNT, YENEEA. Findings and limits, study-wide: Tumor-adjacent and tumor-blood pairs overlapped less than tumor region pairs did. The study found a significantly higher top-250-clone fraction in tumors than in blood (p = 0.039).

This chain connects TRBV11-3 to TRBJ1-1; weak D call: TRBD1 (5 bases). This receptor was obtained from a woman younger than 45 with primary liver carcinoma and hepatitis B virus infection. The sample comprised liver tumor tissue from sampling region 4. The subset denotes: tumor region T4, right-lateral pole. DNA of the CDR3: TGTGCCAGCAGGGAAGGGGACACTGAAGCTTTCTTT. It is translated as CASREGDTEAFF.